This T cell receptor beta chain was recorded in a study of blood T cell repertoires in COVID-19. Overall study context: Specimens from acute and convalescent COVID-19 originated in the United States, Italy and Spain. T cells, B-cell-depleted T cells, or PBMCs supplied cDNA or gDNA.

The CDR3 runs to 14 residues. Per the original methods: Counts of nucleated cells, estimated from reference gene primer amplification, were obtained. Sequencing used immunoSEQ multiplex PCR; TCRdb keeps in-frame clones, though not all of them. V and J calls and clone size come straight from that table; D and trimming were deduced from the DNA. The sample holds about 200,000 clones; roughly nine tenths are singletons and the top ten take 0.7% to 0.85%. Material for sequencing was peripheral blood. The receptor was isolated from a woman between 70 and 85 years old with acute or convalescent COVID-19. V and J are TRBV1 and TRBJ2-5; the table calls TRBD2, which could not be checked here. TRBV1 is a pseudogene locus. CDR3 DNA: TGCACCAGCAGCCAAGAGGCTAGCAGGGAGACCCAGTACTTC. It yields the protein CTSSQEASRETQYF.